This note documents a single TCR beta chain sequence. The antigen is not known. This specimen comes from a study of follicular helper T cells after annual influenza vaccination. This CDR3 is 14 amino acids long. Germline-derived CDR1 and CDR2 are ENHRY and SYGVKD. J gave up 3 bases and V 5 bases, and 4 bases lay outside the gene matches. Time point noted: 2014-2015 season, 7 days after vaccination. Clones were read by immunoSEQ multiplex PCR, and TCRdb kept only the in-frame ones, dropping some. The data contain some 9,900 clones, about 80% of them singletons. Study conclusions and caveats: Undersampling of the much larger non-cTfh compartments could not be excluded for influenza clone enrichment. Only about 8.5-21% of analyzed cells yielded productive TCRB sequences. Day 7 ICOS+CD38+ clones later appeared mostly in ICOS-CD38- cTfh. ICOS+CD38+ cTfh clonality tracked population frequency, and its change tracked circulating plasmablast change.

The chain links TRBV10-3 to TRBJ2-7; the match to TRBD1 covers 10 bases. The source is an adult who received the influenza vaccine. The starting material was CXCR5- memory CD4+ T cells sorted from blood, obtained 7 days after influenza vaccination. CDR3 sequence reads: CAISPGQGNYEQYF. In DNA, the CDR3 is TGTGCCATCAGTCCGGGACAGGGGAACTACGAGCAGTACTTC.